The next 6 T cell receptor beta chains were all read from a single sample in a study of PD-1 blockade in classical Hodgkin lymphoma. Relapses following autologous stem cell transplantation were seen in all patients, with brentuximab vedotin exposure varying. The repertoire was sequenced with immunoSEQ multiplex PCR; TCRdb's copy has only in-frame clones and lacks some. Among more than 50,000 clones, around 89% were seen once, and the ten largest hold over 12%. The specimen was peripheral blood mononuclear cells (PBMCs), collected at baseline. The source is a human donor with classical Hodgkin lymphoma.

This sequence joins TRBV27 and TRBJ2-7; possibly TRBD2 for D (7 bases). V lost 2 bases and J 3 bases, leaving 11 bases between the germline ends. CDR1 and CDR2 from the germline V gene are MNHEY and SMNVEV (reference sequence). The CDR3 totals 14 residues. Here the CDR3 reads CASSLNREGYEQYF. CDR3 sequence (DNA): TGTGCCAGCAGTTTAAACAGGGAGGGCTACGAGCAGTACTTC.

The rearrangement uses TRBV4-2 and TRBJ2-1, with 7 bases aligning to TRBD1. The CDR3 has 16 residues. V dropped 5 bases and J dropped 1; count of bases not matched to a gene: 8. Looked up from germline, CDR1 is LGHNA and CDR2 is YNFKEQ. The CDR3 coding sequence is TGTGCCAGCAGCTCGTTTGGGACAGAATCCTACAATGAGCAGTTCTTC. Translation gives CASSSFGTESYNEQFF.

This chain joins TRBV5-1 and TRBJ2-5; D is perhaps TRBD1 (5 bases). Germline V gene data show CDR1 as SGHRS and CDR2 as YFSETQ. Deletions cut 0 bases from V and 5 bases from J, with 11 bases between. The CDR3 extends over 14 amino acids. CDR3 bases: TGCGCCAGCAGCTTGGGGACACTTATGGAGACCCAGTACTTC. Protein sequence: CASSLGTLMETQYF.

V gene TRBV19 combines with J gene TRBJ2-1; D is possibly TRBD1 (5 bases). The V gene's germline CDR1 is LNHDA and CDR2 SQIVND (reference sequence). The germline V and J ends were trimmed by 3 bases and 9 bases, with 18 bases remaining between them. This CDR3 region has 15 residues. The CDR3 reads CASSIVVGHQGEQFF. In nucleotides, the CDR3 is TGTGCCAGTAGTATTGTCGTTGGACATCAAGGTGAGCAGTTCTTC. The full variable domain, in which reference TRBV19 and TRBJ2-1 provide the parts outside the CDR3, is DGGITQSPKYLFRKEGQNVTLSCEQNLNHDAMYWYRQDPGQGLRLIYYSQIVNDFQKGDIAEGYSVSREKKESFPLTVTSAQKNPTAFYLCASSIVVGHQGEQFFGPGTRLTVL.

The CDR3 nucleotides are TGTGCCATCATAGACAATCCCGGGGCCAATGAGCAGTTCTTC. Its translation: CAIIDNPGANEQFF. The genes are TRBV10-3 and TRBJ2-1; D is perhaps TRBD1 or TRBD2 (5 bases each). V was trimmed by 7 bases and J by 6 bases, leaving 16 bases between them. This CDR3 has 14 amino acids. Germline assignment: CDR1 ENHRY and CDR2 SYGVKD.

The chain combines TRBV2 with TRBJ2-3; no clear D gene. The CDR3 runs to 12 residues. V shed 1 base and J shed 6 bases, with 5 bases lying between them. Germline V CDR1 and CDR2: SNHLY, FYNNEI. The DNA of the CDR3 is TGTGCCAGCAGTGAAGTTCAGGATACGCAGTATTTT. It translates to CASSEVQDTQYF.